The sequence of this T cell receptor beta chain was determined in a study of T cells after somatic rescue of genetic block. Using immunoSEQ multiplex PCR, the repertoire was profiled, and TCRdb retains in-frame clones only, with some absent. The data show roughly 65,000 clones, with approximately 90% seen just once and approximately 2.9% held by the top ten. The CDR3 spans 15 residues. Germline lookup yields CDR1 MNHEY and CDR2 SVGAGI. This TCR was recovered from a man between 40 and 49 years old. The specimen was peripheral blood mononuclear cells (PBMCs). The chain links TRBV6-5 to TRBJ2-5, with D perhaps TRBD1 (6 bases). The J call may be in error: the DNA end matches TRBJ2-7 better. CDR3 coding DNA: TGTGCCAGCAGTTACGAGGGGGTTAGTCAGCGCGAGCAGTACTTC. Protein product: CASSYEGVSQREQYF.